The 29 T cell receptor beta chains below were found in one sample sequenced in a study of cytomegalovirus exposure and HLA in healthy donors. Primers: 60 Vbeta forward and 13 Jbeta reverse. The method was immunoSEQ multiplex PCR; TCRdb's version includes in-frame clones alone and lacks a portion of them. The data contain 130,000 to 150,000 clones, roughly 78% of them singletons. The sequenced sample was PBMCs. Source of these receptors: a female donor in good health and CMV-seronegative.

The V gene is TRBV4-1, the J gene TRBJ2-7; 7 positions match TRBD1. Per germline, CDR1 MGHRA and CDR2 YSYEKL. The CDR3 contains 14 residues. The V and J ends lost 4 bases and 3 bases, in that order; junction bases with no gene match: 6. The CDR3 nucleotides read TGCGCCAGCAGCCTCGCGACAGGGCTCTACGAGCAGTACTTC. Protein sequence: CASSLATGLYEQYF.

In this sample, this clone turned up a few times. The CDR3 nucleotides read TGTGCCAGCAGTGAAGCGGGACAGGGATACTACGAGCAGTACTTC. Translated: CASSEAGQGYYEQYF. The chain links TRBV6-1 to TRBJ2-7, with 9 bases matching TRBD1. This CDR3 contains 15 residues. CDR1 MNHNS and CDR2 SASEGT come from the germline V gene. V shed 0 bases and J 3 bases; nucleotides not matched to a gene: 3.

The gene calls are TRBV5-1 and TRBJ1-2; TRBD1 might be the D (6 bases). V gave up 4 bases and J gave up 0 bases, with 16 bases separating them. This CDR3 has 16 amino acids. Per germline, CDR1 SGHRS and CDR2 YFSETQ. The CDR3 DNA reads as TGCGCCAGCAGCGAGGGGGAGTTGGCCCCTAACTATGGCTACACCTTC. It is translated as CASSEGELAPNYGYTF.

This clone was observed a single time. The chain links TRBV27 to TRBJ1-1, with a possible D match to TRBD1 (6 bases). This CDR3 region has 14 residues. Germline loops: CDR1 MNHEY, CDR2 SMNVEV (reference sequence). The germline V and J ends were trimmed by 6 bases and 1 base, with 12 bases remaining between them. The CDR3 reads CASSPLDRNTEAFF. CDR3 nucleotides: TGTGCCAGCAGCCCCCTGGACAGGAACACTGAAGCTTTCTTT.

The chain links TRBV5-6 to TRBJ2-7; 11 bases line up with TRBD2. With 5 bases clipped from V and 4 bases from J, the junction kept 8 bases outside the gene matches. The CDR3 runs to 15 residues. CDR1 and CDR2 (germline): SGHDT, YYEEEE. This CDR3 is CASSSHTSGSYEQYF. In DNA, the CDR3 is TGTGCCAGCAGTTCCCATACTAGCGGGAGTTACGAGCAGTACTTC.

This clone has just one count. The chain is built from TRBV7-6 and TRBJ2-3; 7 bases are shared with TRBD2. The CDR3 runs to 14 residues. V shed 2 bases and J 6 bases; nucleotides not matched to a gene: 5. The germline CDR1 and CDR2 sequences are SGHVS and FNYEAQ. The CDR3 region is CASSLTTSADTQYF. In nucleotides, the CDR3 is TGTGCCAGCAGCTTAACCACTAGCGCGGATACGCAGTATTTT.

The J gene is TRBJ1-4, the V gene TRBV7-9, with D possibly TRBD1 on 5 matching bases. V lost 4 bases, J lost 0 bases, and 15 bases lay in between. The CDR3 spans 17 residues. Germline assignment: CDR1 SEHNR and CDR2 FQNEAQ (reference sequence). In DNA form, the CDR3 reads TGTGCCAGCAGCTCTTCAGGGTTTGGTGCAACTAATGAAAAACTGTTTTTT. It yields the protein CASSSSGFGATNEKLFF.

V gene TRBV15 combines with J gene TRBJ1-3; the D is unclear. There are 17 residues in the CDR3. Trimming took 0 bases from V and 1 from J, leaving 13 bases between them. Germline V gives CDR1 LNHNV, CDR2 YYDKDF (reference sequence). The CDR3 protein is CATSRDIGSQSGNTIYF. The CDR3, as DNA: TGTGCCACCAGCAGAGATATAGGGAGTCAATCTGGAAACACCATATATTTT.

The CDR3 bases are TGCGCCAGCAGCCGGGGGCTAAGACAGGGCGAAGGTTCACCCCTCCACTTT. It encodes CASSRGLRQGEGSPLHF. The genes are TRBV5-1 and TRBJ1-6; 7 positions agree with TRBD1. In germline, CDR1 is SGHRS, CDR2 YFSETQ. The V and J ends lost 4 bases and 9 bases, in that order; junction bases with no gene match: 16. The CDR3 runs to 17 residues.

The table lists this clone with a count of one. V gene TRBV2 combines with J gene TRBJ2-2, with a weak D call TRBD2 (5 bases). The CDR3 consists of 14 residues. Germline V lookup: CDR1 SNHLY, CDR2 FYNNEI. V shed 7 bases and J shed 5 bases, with 14 bases lying between them. The chain's CDR3 is CASTVQTGTGELFF. The CDR3 bases are TGTGCCAGCACAGTCCAAACGGGGACCGGGGAGCTGTTTTTT.

This rearrangement joins TRBV18 to TRBJ1-1; D uncertain. V lost 5 bases and J lost 0, with 10 bases in between. The germline V gene has CDR1 KGHSH and CDR2 LQKENI. This CDR3 region has 14 residues. The CDR3 DNA follows: TGTGCCAGCTCAGAGACGGAGATGAACACTGAAGCTTTCTTT. Encoded protein: CASSETEMNTEAFF. Full variable domain (remainder filled in from reference TRBV18 and TRBJ1-1): NAGVMQNPRHLVRRRGQEARLRCSPMKGHSHVYWYRQLPEEGLKFMVYLQKENIIDESGMPKERFSAEFPKEGPSILRIQQVVRGDSAAYFCASSETEMNTEAFFGQGTRLTVV.

In this sample, this clone turned up once. The V call is TRBV6-4, the J call TRBJ1-1; D possibly corresponds to TRBD1 (6 bases). The ends were cut back, 4 bases at V and 4 bases at J, with 10 bases in the middle. The germline V gene encodes CDR1 MRHNA and CDR2 SNTAGT. This CDR3 contains 13 residues. CDR3 sequence: CASSVQGGTEAFF. The CDR3 bases are TGTGCCAGCAGTGTACAGGGCGGCACTGAAGCTTTCTTT.

This rearrangement joins TRBV30 to TRBJ2-1, with D tentatively TRBD2 (7 bases). CDR1 and CDR2 from the germline V gene are GTSNPN and SVGIG (reference sequence). Trimming pared 7 bases from V and 3 bases from J, leaving 19 bases between. The CDR3 loop spans 15 amino acids. This CDR3 is CASNRGDTYYNEQFF. The CDR3 DNA is TGTGCCTCCAACCGGGGGGACACCTACTACAATGAGCAGTTCTTC.

V is TRBV7-9 and J is TRBJ2-1, with 7 nucleotides matching TRBD2. Trimming cost V 1 base and J 9 bases; bases outside gene matches: 6. The CDR3 is 14 amino acids. CDR1 is SEHNR and CDR2 is FQNEAQ in the germline V gene (reference sequence). DNA for the CDR3: TGTGCCAGCAGCTTAGAAACCCCTAGCGGTGAGCAGTTCTTC. It encodes CASSLETPSGEQFF.

This sequence joins TRBV30 and TRBJ2-7, with 8 bases lining up with TRBD2. Germline CDR1 reads GTSNPN; CDR2 reads SVGIG (reference sequence). The junction had 1 base not matched to a gene; V was cut back by 4 bases and J by 5 bases. The CDR3 covers 11 residues. CDR3 DNA: TGTGCCTGGACCGGGAGGGACGAGCAGTACTTC. Protein: CAWTGRDEQYF.

In this sample, this clone turned up a few times. This chain links TRBV6-1 with TRBJ2-2; weak D call: TRBD1 (5 bases). Germline CDR1 MNHNS, CDR2 SASEGT. The CDR3 consists of 15 residues. V gave up 3 bases and J gave up 6 bases, with 14 bases separating them. The CDR3 sequence: CASSDSYRKAGELFF. CDR3 DNA: TGTGCCAGCAGTGATAGTTACAGGAAGGCCGGGGAGCTGTTTTTT.

The genes are TRBV28 and TRBJ1-2; 9 nucleotides align to TRBD1. The junction had 8 bases not matched to a gene; V was cut back by 7 bases and J by 5 bases. There are 14 residues in the CDR3. CDR1 is MDHEN, CDR2 SYDVKM, per germline. The chain's CDR3 is CASKQTGTGYGYTF. As DNA, the CDR3 is TGTGCCAGCAAGCAAACCGGGACAGGGTATGGCTACACCTTC.

The rearrangement uses TRBV5-1 and TRBJ2-1, with TRBD1 identical over 12 bases. Germline CDR1 is SGHRS and CDR2 is YFSETQ. V shed 4 bases, J shed 6 bases, and the junction held 5 bases outside the gene matches. This CDR3 spans 15 amino acids. The CDR3 spells CASSQGQGAVNEQFF. Written as DNA, the CDR3 is TGCGCCAGCAGCCAGGGACAGGGGGCCGTCAATGAGCAGTTCTTC.

J is TRBJ1-3 and V is TRBV6-1; 7 nucleotides agree with TRBD1. Trimming removed 2 bases from V and 3 bases from J; junction bases left unmatched: 1. The CDR3 spans 14 residues. Germline V gene sequence: CDR1 MNHNS, CDR2 SASEGT. The CDR3 coding sequence is TGTGCCAGCAGTGAACAGGGGGGTGGAAACACCATATATTTT. This codes for CASSEQGGGNTIYF.

The V gene is TRBV30, the J gene TRBJ2-7; D possibly corresponds to TRBD2 (6 bases). This CDR3 region has 15 residues. CDR1 GTSNPN and CDR2 SVGIG come from the germline V gene (reference sequence). V dropped 2 bases and J dropped 6 bases, with 20 bases sitting between them. Here the CDR3 DNA reads TGTGCCTGGAGTCCCCTCCGGGCTCGGGGGACCGAGCAGTACTTC. This gives the protein CAWSPLRARGTEQYF.

This rearrangement joins TRBV28 to TRBJ1-2; 7 bases are a match to TRBD1. V shed 6 bases, J shed 12 bases, and the junction held 16 bases outside the gene matches. The CDR3 consists of 14 residues. Germline assignment: CDR1 MDHEN and CDR2 SYDVKM. In DNA form, the CDR3 reads TGTGCCAGCAGCTCAGCAGACAGGGTGACATCCCACACCTTC. Translated, it gives CASSSADRVTSHTF.

The chain is built from TRBV5-1 and TRBJ1-6, with D possibly matching TRBD1 (6 bases). The CDR3 extends over 14 amino acids. Germline assignment: CDR1 SGHRS and CDR2 YFSETQ. V lost 1 base to trimming and J lost 9 bases, with 11 bases between them. In DNA, the CDR3 is TGCGCCAGCAGCTTGTGGGACAACTCTTCACCCCTCCACTTT. It codes for CASSLWDNSSPLHF.

With regard to this clone: One end of the junction fails to match germline, which may point to a read error. The J gene is TRBJ1-5, the V gene TRBV30, with D possibly matching TRBD1 (6 bases). This CDR3 is built from 14 residues. Per the germline V gene, CDR1 is GTSNPN and CDR2 is SVGIG (reference sequence). CDR3 loop: CVWNAGDSNQPQHF. CDR3 nucleotides: TGTGTCTGGAATGCAGGGGATAGCAATCAGCCCCAGCATTTT.

V usage is TRBV10-3 and J usage is TRBJ1-4; weak D call: TRBD1 (6 bases). V lost 10 bases to trimming and J lost 5 bases, with 17 bases between them. This CDR3 spans 14 amino acids. CDR1 and CDR2 from the germline V gene are ENHRY and SYGVKD. DNA of the CDR3: TGTGCCACCCAGAAGGGGAGGGGGAATGAAAAACTGTTTTTT. Protein sequence: CATQKGRGNEKLFF.

This clone occurred a few times. This chain connects TRBV5-1 to TRBJ1-6; unclear D gene. This CDR3 is 14 amino acids long. In germline, CDR1 is SGHRS, CDR2 YFSETQ. Trimming took 1 base from V and 10 from J, leaving 12 bases between them. This chain's CDR3 is CASSLLGRESPLHF. The CDR3 DNA reads TGCGCCAGCAGCTTGTTGGGCAGAGAATCACCCCTCCACTTT.

This chain joins TRBV28 and TRBJ2-3, with D possibly matching TRBD1 (6 bases). Germline V CDR1 and CDR2: MDHEN, SYDVKM. The CDR3 totals 18 residues. Trimming cost V 1 base and J 2 bases, with 19 bases left between them. CDR3: CASSLSQGSILSTDTQYF. CDR3 bases: TGTGCCAGCAGTTTATCACAGGGAAGTATTTTGTCCACAGATACGCAGTATTTT.

The chain links TRBV6-5 to TRBJ1-1; D call uncertain. The CDR3 contains 13 residues. CDR1 MNHEY and CDR2 SVGAGI come from the germline V gene. The germline V and J ends were trimmed by 7 bases and 4 bases, with 13 bases remaining between them. In DNA form, the CDR3 reads TGTGCCAGCACGCGGGAACGGGGCACTGAAGCTTTCTTT. Its translation is CASTRERGTEAFF.

The gene calls are TRBV23-1 and TRBJ1-2; 7 bases match TRBD1. TRBV23-1 is flagged as an ORF with uncertain function. V was pared by 2 bases and J by 3 bases, with 18 bases of the junction left unmatched. This CDR3 has 19 residues. CDR3 DNA: TGCGCCAGCAGTCAAATCCCAGGTGGGGACAGAGGATATCACTATGGCTACACCTTC. This encodes CASSQIPGGDRGYHYGYTF.

The chain has TRBV18 and TRBJ1-1; no firm D call. This CDR3 contains 17 residues. V was clipped by 3 bases and J by 4 bases, with 21 bases between them. Germline CDR1 and CDR2: KGHSH and LQKENI. CDR3 nucleotides: TGTGCCAGCTCACCCCGTCGAGGGCCTACGCCGGGCACTGAAGCTTTCTTT. Protein product: CASSPRRGPTPGTEAFF. The full variable domain, its missing parts supplied by reference TRBV18 and TRBJ1-1, is NAGVMQNPRHLVRRRGQEARLRCSPMKGHSHVYWYRQLPEEGLKFMVYLQKENIIDESGMPKERFSAEFPKEGPSILRIQQVVRGDSAAYFCASSPRRGPTPGTEAFFGQGTRLTVV.